This TCR beta chain was captured by sequencing in a study of shared clonotypes between healthy human individuals. Only Caucasian adults living in Nashville, Tennessee served as donors. The CDR3 runs 14 residues. Original processing notes: For the immunoSEQ data, sequences were junction-only without quality scores, so filtering differed. The repertoire was sequenced with immunoSEQ multiplex PCR; TCRdb's copy has only in-frame clones and lacks some. The V and J calls and clone size were taken over from that table, and D and trimming were inferred from the DNA. The table has roughly 2,500,000 clones, 90% to 95% seen once; the top ten hold about 0.39%.

Sample: naive CD4+ T cells from PBMCs. Subset noted: CD45RA+ positively selected. The V gene is TRBV12-1, the J gene TRBJ2-7; the table's TRBD2 call for D was not verified on the DNA. TRBV12-1 constitutes a pseudogene. This TCR came from a man between 18 and 29 years old in good health. Some clones in this sample may be carry-over from other donors' samples. CDR3: CASMLGADSYEQYF. The CDR3 bases are TGTGCCAGCATGTTAGGAGCGGACTCCTACGAGCAGTACTTC.